What follows are 4 T cell receptor beta chains derived from one specimen sequenced in a study of CD8+ T cells in alopecia areata. Following extraction, RNA underwent reverse transcription to cDNA, which served as the sequencing template. Some clones are missing from TCRdb's copy, which holds only in-frame ones; the method was immunoSEQ multiplex PCR. The sample yields under 85,000 clones, 45% to 50% seen once. The sample consisted of CD8+ T cells sorted from blood, taken at week 0. The receptors were sampled from a human donor with alopecia areata.

The chain recombines TRBV25-1 with TRBJ2-7; D not certain. The CDR3 extends over 11 amino acids. Germline loops: CDR1 MGHDK, CDR2 SYGVNS. The germline V and J ends were trimmed by 2 bases and 3 bases, with 2 bases remaining between them. The CDR3 nucleotides are TGTGCCAGCAGTGAAAGCTACGAGCAGTACTTC. Translated: CASSESYEQYF.

This clone was picked up a small number of times. The V and J genes are TRBV19 and TRBJ2-7, with 9 bases lining up with TRBD1. Germline V CDR1 and CDR2: LNHDA, SQIVND (reference sequence). CDR3 length: 16 residues. With 4 bases clipped from V and 2 bases from J, the junction kept 9 bases outside the gene matches. The CDR3 loop reads CASSTHGQGLPYEQYF. In DNA form, the CDR3 reads TGTGCCAGTAGTACCCACGGACAGGGGCTCCCCTACGAGCAGTACTTC.

As DNA, the CDR3 is TGTGCCACCAGGACAGGGGACTACGAGCAGTACTTC. Amino acids: CATRTGDYEQYF. This chain joins TRBV10-3 and TRBJ2-7, with 9 bases fitting TRBD1. Germline-derived CDR1 and CDR2 are ENHRY and SYGVKD. V shed 10 bases, J shed 3 bases, and the junction held 4 bases outside the gene matches. The CDR3 loop spans 12 amino acids.

The chain recombines TRBV2 with TRBJ2-3; D possibly corresponds to TRBD2 (6 bases). CDR3 size: 14 residues. The V gene's germline CDR1 is SNHLY and CDR2 FYNNEI. V lost 10 bases, J lost 5 bases, and 19 bases lay in between. The CDR3 loop reads CATIGGLAIDTQYF. DNA of the CDR3: TGTGCCACCATAGGAGGTCTAGCGATAGATACGCAGTATTTT.